Only a few counts were recorded for the clone carrying this T cell receptor beta chain. The antigen is not known. Germline CDR1 and CDR2: SEHNR and FQNEAQ (reference sequence). CDR3 length equals 15 residues. The trim removed 5 bases at V and 6 bases at J, leaving 8 bases unmatched. Time point of the sample: first of two pre-therapy site-matched biopsies approximately 2 months apart. Tumor or blood genomic DNA was sequenced, with inputs of about 550 ng to 6,004 ng. Measured with immunoSEQ multiplex PCR; TCRdb has only the in-frame clones, and not every one. The table has roughly 4,500 clones, around 67% seen once. The data stem from a study of T cells in tumors after PD-1 blockade. Whole-study context: Treatment was either pembrolizumab 200 mg every 3 weeks or cemiplimab 350 mg every 2 weeks. On average, tumor samples gave about 26,000 TCR templates and approximately 6,000 unique clonotypes.

Points from the study as a whole: Peripheral recruitment is suggested, as some novel exhausted tumor clones were in pre-treatment blood.

The source is a human donor with basal cell carcinoma. The rearrangement uses TRBV7-9 and TRBJ1-4; the match to TRBD1 covers 8 bases. Sequences were derived from tumor tissue, sampled before anti-PD-1 treatment. CDR3 region: CASSPQGQAYEKLFF. The CDR3 bases are TGTGCCAGCAGCCCCCAGGGACAGGCGTATGAAAAACTGTTTTTT.